The 32 T cell receptor beta chains below all came from one sample that was sequenced in a study of cytomegalovirus exposure and HLA in healthy donors. The PCR contained 60 Vbeta and 13 Jbeta primers. Data came from immunoSEQ multiplex PCR; TCRdb stores just in-frame clones and leaves some out. The table lists about 180,000 clones, around 80% of them singletons. The sample consisted of PBMCs. These receptors originate from a woman aged 30 to 39 in good health and CMV-seronegative.

This clone was detected ten times or more. The V and J genes are TRBV6-1 and TRBJ1-4, with a tentative D call TRBD1 (6 bases). V lost 6 bases and J 3 bases, leaving 14 bases between the germline ends. The CDR3 spans 15 residues. In germline, CDR1 is MNHNS, CDR2 SASEGT. This CDR3 is CASSRTTGSNEKLFF. The CDR3 nucleotides read TGTGCCAGCAGCCGGACGACAGGATCTAATGAAAAACTGTTTTTT.

This clone has just a few counts. The rearrangement joins TRBV4-2 to TRBJ2-3, with 7 bases that match TRBD2. Germline-derived CDR1 and CDR2 are LGHNA and YNFKEQ. The CDR3 runs to 13 residues. Here the CDR3 DNA reads TGTGCTGCGAACCGGGGGGGCACAGATACGCAGTATTTT. Protein product: CAANRGGTDTQYF.

CDR3 residues: CASSRGLADNTGELFF. The CDR3 DNA reads TGTGCCAGCAGCCGGGGACTAGCGGATAACACCGGGGAGCTGTTTTTT. The chain couples TRBV4-2 to TRBJ2-2; 11 nucleotides line up with TRBD2. CDR1 is LGHNA, CDR2 YNFKEQ, per germline. The CDR3 contains 16 residues. With V trimmed by 4 bases and J by 2 bases, 3 bases remained unmatched.

In this sample, this clone turned up a few times. V and J are TRBV6-1 and TRBJ1-1; maybe TRBD1 (6 bases). With 4 bases removed from V and 1 base from J, the gap between germline ends came to 13 bases. The germline V gene has CDR1 MNHNS and CDR2 SASEGT. The CDR3 length is 15 residues. In DNA, the CDR3 is TGTGCCAGCAGTGGACTAACAGGGAGGAACACTGAAGCTTTCTTT. Translation gives CASSGLTGRNTEAFF.

The chain combines TRBV9 with TRBJ2-7; perhaps TRBD2 as D (5 bases). In germline, CDR1 is SGDLS, CDR2 YYNGEE. This CDR3 contains 16 residues. The V end was cut by 0 bases, the J end by 0 bases, with 13 bases between. The CDR3 DNA reads as TGTGCCAGCAGCGTAGGAGAGGGAGCCCTCTCCTACGAGCAGTACTTC. Residues: CASSVGEGALSYEQYF.

This chain connects TRBV19 to TRBJ1-6; D remains ambiguous. The CDR3 has 15 amino acids. V lost 4 bases and J lost 8, with 15 bases in between. In germline, CDR1 is LNHDA, CDR2 SQIVND (reference sequence). The chain's CDR3 is CASSTTGNQDSPLHF. CDR3 in DNA: TGTGCCAGTAGTACGACCGGAAACCAGGATTCACCCCTCCACTTT.

The J gene is TRBJ2-7, the V gene TRBV25-1, with D uncertain. The V end lost 2 bases, the J end lost 5 bases, and 10 bases lay between the germline ends. From germline, CDR1 is MGHDK and CDR2 SYGVNS. The CDR3 has 13 residues. This CDR3 reads CASSEPLTNEQYF. The CDR3 DNA reads as TGTGCCAGCAGTGAACCGCTGACAAACGAGCAGTACTTC.

The chain employs TRBV5-1 and TRBJ1-1; D is possibly TRBD1 (5 bases). Germline loops: CDR1 SGHRS, CDR2 YFSETQ. The CDR3 is 14 residues long. Deletions cut 1 base from V and 5 bases from J, with 12 bases between. The chain's CDR3 is CASSLPASGTEAFF. DNA of the CDR3: TGCGCCAGCAGCTTGCCGGCATCAGGGACTGAAGCTTTCTTT.

In its sample, this clone was seen a few times. The V call is TRBV19, the J call TRBJ1-2; perhaps TRBD1 as D (5 bases). V lost 4 bases, J lost 5 bases, and 11 bases lay in between. From germline, CDR1 is LNHDA and CDR2 SQIVND (reference sequence). The CDR3 totals 13 residues. CDR3 sequence: CASSTRDFYGYTF. CDR3 DNA sequence: TGTGCCAGTAGTACCCGGGACTTTTATGGCTACACCTTC.

The rearrangement links TRBV29-1 to TRBJ2-6, with D possibly matching TRBD1 (6 bases). The CDR3 is 16 residues long. V shed 5 bases and J shed 6 bases, with 20 bases lying between them. The germline gives CDR1 SQVTM, CDR2 ANQGSEA. The CDR3: CSVFLEGKGQANVLTF. CDR3 nucleotides: TGCAGCGTTTTCCTTGAGGGGAAGGGACAGGCCAACGTCCTGACTTTC.

The chain employs TRBV5-8 and TRBJ1-2; the match to TRBD1 covers 12 bases. Germline CDR1 reads SGHTS; CDR2 reads YDEGEE. The CDR3 is 17 residues long. V lost 5 bases to trimming and J lost 2 bases; unmatched junction nucleotides: 10. The CDR3 nucleotides are TGTGCCAGCAGACCGTTATGGGGGACAGGGGGCAACTATGGCTACACCTTC. Its protein is CASRPLWGTGGNYGYTF.

The CDR3 protein is CASISGGTDTQYF. As DNA, the CDR3 is TGTGCCAGCATCTCCGGGGGCACAGATACGCAGTATTTT. The chain carries TRBV6-6 and TRBJ2-3; TRBD2 is a possible D gene (5 bases). The V gene's germline CDR1 is MNHNY and CDR2 SVGAGI (reference sequence). This CDR3 is 13 amino acids long. The germline V and J ends were trimmed by 7 bases and 1 base, with 9 bases remaining between them.

The CDR3 DNA follows: TGTGCCAGCAGCTTAGAGGGGACAGGGGGCTACGAGCAGTACTTC. The encoded protein is CASSLEGTGGYEQYF. The chain uses TRBV11-2 and TRBJ2-7, with 11 bases identical to TRBD1. V shed 0 bases and J 3 bases; nucleotides not matched to a gene: 1. The CDR3 is 15 amino acids. Germline V CDR1 and CDR2: SGHAT, FQNNGV. Full variable domain (outside the CDR3, taken from reference TRBV11-2 and TRBJ2-7): EAGVAQSPRYKIIEKRQSVAFWCNPISGHATLYWYQQILGQGPKLLIQFQNNGVVDDSQLPKDRFSAERLKGVDSTLKIQPAKLEDSAVYLCASSLEGTGGYEQYFGPGTRLTVT.

The chain employs TRBV6-5 and TRBJ2-5, with 12 bases identical to TRBD2. With the DNA end fitting TRBJ2-7 better, the J assignment may be wrong. Germline V gene sequence: CDR1 MNHEY, CDR2 SVGAGI. The CDR3 runs to 16 residues. The CDR3 DNA sequence: TGTGCCAGCAGTTGGACTAGCGGGGTCACATCCTACGAGCAGTACTTC. Residues: CASSWTSGVTSYEQYF.

The chain links TRBV6-5 to TRBJ1-4; TRBD1 matches at 7 bases. Trimming at V came to 6 bases and at J to 4 bases, leaving 8 bases not matched to a gene. Germline assignment: CDR1 MNHEY and CDR2 SVGAGI. The length of the CDR3 is 15 residues. CDR3 nucleotides: TGTGCCAGCAGACACACAGGGGCCGTTAATGAAAAACTGTTTTTT. Translating gives CASRHTGAVNEKLFF.

In DNA, the CDR3 is TGTGCCAGCAGTCCAGGGCCCGGGGAGCTGTTTTTT. Residues: CASSPGPGELFF. The chain carries TRBV7-7 and TRBJ2-2, with TRBD1 as a possible D gene (5 bases). The CDR3 length is 12 residues. V was cut by 6 bases and J by 6 bases, with 8 bases left in between. Germline CDR1 and CDR2: SSHAT and FNYEAQ (reference sequence).

The sample holds a few counts of this clone. The chain recombines TRBV30 with TRBJ2-1, with TRBD2 matching over 7 bases. Per the germline V gene, CDR1 is GTSNPN and CDR2 is SVGIG (reference sequence). CDR3 length: 14 amino acids. V trimming: 0 bases; J trimming: 7 bases; junction bases outside the gene matches: 6. The CDR3 loop is CAWSVGGVLNEQFF. CDR3 coding DNA: TGTGCCTGGAGTGTTGGGGGGGTCCTAAATGAGCAGTTCTTC.

This chain uses TRBV6-5 with TRBJ1-6, with 10 bases lining up with TRBD1. Per the germline V gene, CDR1 is MNHEY and CDR2 is SVGAGI. This CDR3 region has 16 residues. The J segment lost 8 bases and the V segment lost 4 bases, leaving 8 bases of the junction unmatched. The chain's CDR3 is CASSSLIGTGDSPLHF. The CDR3 DNA sequence: TGTGCCAGCAGTTCGCTGATAGGGACAGGGGATTCACCCCTCCACTTT.

The chain carries TRBV9 and TRBJ2-7; D is possibly TRBD2 (6 bases). The CDR3 extends over 15 amino acids. V lost 0 bases, J lost 7 bases, and 17 bases lay in between. Germline V lookup: CDR1 SGDLS, CDR2 YYNGEE. The CDR3 spells CASSVDPRGREEQYF. In DNA form, the CDR3 reads TGTGCCAGCAGCGTAGACCCCCGGGGACGGGAGGAGCAGTACTTC.

This CDR3 reads CASGPIDSTEAFF. The CDR3 bases are TGTGCTAGTGGTCCCATTGACTCCACTGAAGCTTTCTTT. The chain links TRBV12-5 to TRBJ1-1; D remains ambiguous. The CDR3 has 13 residues. Germline CDR1 LGHNT, CDR2 FRNRAP. Trimming stripped 5 bases from V and 4 bases from J, with 11 bases between.

The chain joins TRBV6-5 to TRBJ1-2, with D possibly being TRBD1 (6 bases). CDR3 length: 12 amino acids. The V gene lost 5 bases and the J gene lost 8 bases, with 12 bases spanning the gap. CDR1 is MNHEY and CDR2 is SVGAGI in the germline V gene. CDR3 loop: CASSRGLWGYTF. The CDR3 bases are TGTGCCAGCAGTAGGGGGTTATGGGGCTACACCTTC.

The rearrangement uses TRBV7-2 and TRBJ1-1, with unresolved D. The CDR3 has 15 amino acids. Trimming removed 5 bases at V and 0 bases at J, with 13 bases between. CDR1 is SGHTA, CDR2 FQGNSA, per germline. The CDR3, as DNA: TGTGCCAGCAGCCCACAGAGTACCATGAACACTGAAGCTTTCTTT. It translates to CASSPQSTMNTEAFF.

This chain uses TRBV20-1 with TRBJ1-2; no clear D. Germline loops: CDR1 DFQATT, CDR2 SNEGSKA (reference sequence). CDR3 size: 11 residues. Trimming pared 1 base from V and 5 bases from J, leaving 5 bases between. CDR3 residues: CSARGQYGYTF. As DNA, the CDR3 is TGCAGTGCTAGAGGGCAGTATGGCTACACCTTC.

The genes are TRBV15 and TRBJ1-6; no definite D call. Trimming removed 0 bases at V and 5 bases at J, with 8 bases between. The CDR3 totals 15 residues. Germline V gene sequence: CDR1 LNHNV, CDR2 YYDKDF (reference sequence). CDR3 coding DNA: TGTGCCACCAGCAGAGACAAGGGAGATAATTCACCCCTCCACTTT. It translates to CATSRDKGDNSPLHF. The full variable domain, rest sourced from reference TRBV15 and TRBJ1-6, is DAMVIQNPRYQVTQFGKPVTLSCSQTLNHNVMYWYQQKSSQAPKLLFHYYDKDFNNEADTPDNFQSRRPNTSFCFLDIRSPGLGDTAMYLCATSRDKGDNSPLHFGNGTRLTVT.

The chain carries TRBV5-1 and TRBJ2-7; 10 positions match TRBD2. Unmatched junction bases numbered 6, after V lost 0 bases and J lost 6 bases. Germline CDR1 reads SGHRS; CDR2 reads YFSETQ. The CDR3 loop spans 15 amino acids. The CDR3 loop is CASSLGSGGFREQYF. Here the CDR3 DNA reads TGCGCCAGCAGCTTGGGTAGCGGGGGGTTCCGCGAGCAGTACTTC.

Remarks on this clone: One junction end does not reproduce the germline sequence, and a read error may be involved. This rearrangement joins TRBV5-4 to TRBJ2-5, with 8 nucleotides matching TRBD1. This CDR3 comprises 13 residues. CDR1 and CDR2 (germline): SGHNT, YYREEE (reference sequence). As DNA, the CDR3 is TGTGCCAGCAGCCGGGACAGGCAAGGGACCCAGTACTTC. Encoded protein: CASSRDRQGTQYF.

This chain links TRBV9 with TRBJ2-7, with TRBD2 matching 9 bases. The V and J ends lost 3 bases and 6 bases, in that order; junction bases with no gene match: 7. Germline-derived CDR1 and CDR2 are SGDLS and YYNGEE. CDR3 size: 14 residues. For the CDR3, the DNA is TGTGCCAGCAGCGGAGGACTAGCGTCCGGCGAGCAGTACTTC. Amino acids: CASSGGLASGEQYF.

The rearrangement joins TRBV2 to TRBJ2-3; 8 bases agree with TRBD1. The CDR3 covers 15 residues. Per germline, CDR1 SNHLY and CDR2 FYNNEI. Trimming removed 5 bases from V and 3 bases from J; junction bases left unmatched: 7. CDR3 bases: TGTGCCAGCAGTACAGGGGGTTTCGGAACAGATACGCAGTATTTT. Amino acid sequence: CASSTGGFGTDTQYF.

V usage is TRBV2 and J usage is TRBJ2-3, with 7 nucleotides matching TRBD1. Germline V gives CDR1 SNHLY, CDR2 FYNNEI. The V and J ends lost 6 bases and 4 bases, in that order; junction bases with no gene match: 16. The CDR3 is made up of 17 amino acids. The CDR3 spells CASRYNPGTENPDTQYF. The CDR3 DNA follows: TGTGCCAGCAGGTACAACCCCGGGACAGAGAATCCAGATACGCAGTATTTT.

The CDR3 sequence: CASSVGVPDTQYF. Here the CDR3 DNA reads TGTGCCAGCAGCGTAGGCGTTCCAGATACGCAGTATTTT. The V and J genes are TRBV9 and TRBJ2-3; D remains unclear. V was clipped by 0 bases and J by 4 bases, with 6 bases between them. This CDR3 is built from 13 residues. CDR1 and CDR2 (germline): SGDLS, YYNGEE.

This chain joins TRBV5-8 and TRBJ2-3; the D is unclear. V was pared by 1 base and J by 2 bases, with 14 bases between. The CDR3 runs 16 residues. Germline V gene lookup returns CDR1 SGHTS and CDR2 YDEGEE. In DNA form, the CDR3 reads TGTGCCAGCAGCTTGTTGCCAAACCTACCCACAGATACGCAGTATTTT. Translated: CASSLLPNLPTDTQYF. Supplemented by reference TRBV5-8 and TRBJ2-3, the full variable domain reads EAGVTQSPTHLIKTRGQQATLRCSPISGHTSVYWYQQALGLGLQFLLWYDEGEERNRGNFPPRFSGRQFPNYSSELNVNALELEDSALYLCASSLLPNLPTDTQYFGPGTRLTVL.

This clone was observed a handful of times. This sequence joins TRBV5-6 and TRBJ1-4, with a tentative D call TRBD1 (6 bases). Trimming removed 2 bases at V and 7 bases at J, with 15 bases between. In germline, CDR1 is SGHDT, CDR2 YYEEEE. The CDR3 extends over 15 amino acids. The CDR3 loop reads CASSFTGTSGEKLFF. The CDR3, as DNA: TGTGCCAGCAGCTTTACCGGGACATCGGGTGAAAAACTGTTTTTT.